The 8 T cell receptor beta chains below come from one sample, sequenced in a study of cytomegalovirus exposure and HLA in healthy donors. Sequenced by immunoSEQ multiplex PCR; TCRdb stores in-frame clones only, minus some. The table lists fewer than 55,000 clones, 92% of them singletons, with more than 1.4% in the top ten. Sequencing was carried out using PBMCs. The receptors stem from a young man in good health and CMV-seronegative.

This chain joins TRBV29-1 and TRBJ2-3; 7 bases are shared with TRBD2. The J segment lost 2 bases and the V segment lost 4 bases, leaving 6 bases of the junction unmatched. The V gene's germline CDR1 is SQVTM and CDR2 ANQGSEA. The CDR3 is 14 amino acids. The CDR3 region has the DNA TGCAGCGTTGCCTCTAGCGGACTCACAGATACGCAGTATTTT. Residues: CSVASSGLTDTQYF.

In DNA, the CDR3 is TGCGCCAGCAGCTTACACGGACAGGGTCAGCCCCAGCATTTT. Its protein is CASSLHGQGQPQHF. The J gene is TRBJ1-5, the V gene TRBV5-1; TRBD1 agrees at 8 bases. The trim removed 2 bases at V and 6 bases at J, leaving 4 bases unmatched. The germline V gene has CDR1 SGHRS and CDR2 YFSETQ. This CDR3 is built from 14 residues.

The chain is built from TRBV6-6 and TRBJ1-1; 10 nucleotides align to TRBD1. Trimming cost V 6 bases and J 7 bases; bases outside gene matches: 8. The CDR3 extends over 14 amino acids. In germline, CDR1 is MNHNY, CDR2 SVGAGI (reference sequence). CDR3 loop: CASRPTGGMNEAFF. CDR3 DNA: TGTGCCAGCAGACCGACAGGGGGCATGAATGAAGCTTTCTTT.

V usage is TRBV5-1 and J usage is TRBJ2-7; D gene ambiguous. V lost 7 bases to trimming and J lost 2 bases, with 13 bases between them. CDR1 is SGHRS, CDR2 YFSETQ, per germline. This CDR3 region has 13 residues. CDR3 in amino acids: CASAYALTYEQYF. The CDR3 DNA sequence: TGCGCCAGCGCCTACGCGTTAACCTACGAGCAGTACTTC.

The V call is TRBV10-3, the J call TRBJ1-5; D may be TRBD1 (6 bases). The CDR3 has 14 amino acids. V lost 4 bases and J 3 bases, leaving 10 bases between the germline ends. From germline, CDR1 is ENHRY and CDR2 SYGVKD. The chain's CDR3 is CAISVTGTNQPQHF. Written as DNA, the CDR3 is TGTGCCATCAGTGTAACAGGGACCAATCAGCCCCAGCATTTT.

The chain combines TRBV19 with TRBJ2-7, with 8 bases fitting TRBD1. This CDR3 is built from 15 residues. Per germline, CDR1 LNHDA and CDR2 SQIVND (reference sequence). Trimming took 3 bases from V and 5 from J; bases not matched to a gene: 9. The CDR3 bases are TGTGCCAGTAGTATCCTCGGACAGGGATGGGACGAGCAGTACTTC. This codes for CASSILGQGWDEQYF. Variable domain in full (rest from reference TRBV19 and TRBJ2-7): DGGITQSPKYLFRKEGQNVTLSCEQNLNHDAMYWYRQDPGQGLRLIYYSQIVNDFQKGDIAEGYSVSREKKESFPLTVTSAQKNPTAFYLCASSILGQGWDEQYFGPGTRLTVT.

V gene TRBV28 combines with J gene TRBJ1-4, with D perhaps TRBD1 (6 bases). The CDR3 extends over 17 amino acids. Trimming took off 6 bases at V and 1 base at J, with 18 bases between the two ends. Germline loops: CDR1 MDHEN, CDR2 SYDVKM. Here the CDR3 DNA reads TGTGCCAGCAGGACATTGGACAGATTTCAAACTAATGAAAAACTGTTTTTT. This gives the protein CASRTLDRFQTNEKLFF.

This CDR3 reads CASSSVAGGTHEQYF. The CDR3 nucleotides are TGTGCCAGCAGCTCAGTAGCGGGAGGGACCCACGAGCAGTACTTC. The V gene is TRBV7-9, the J gene TRBJ2-7; 11 bases are a match to TRBD2. The V segment lost 4 bases and the J segment 5 bases; nucleotides outside the gene matches: 7. Germline V gene sequence: CDR1 SEHNR, CDR2 FQNEAQ (reference sequence). CDR3 size: 15 residues.